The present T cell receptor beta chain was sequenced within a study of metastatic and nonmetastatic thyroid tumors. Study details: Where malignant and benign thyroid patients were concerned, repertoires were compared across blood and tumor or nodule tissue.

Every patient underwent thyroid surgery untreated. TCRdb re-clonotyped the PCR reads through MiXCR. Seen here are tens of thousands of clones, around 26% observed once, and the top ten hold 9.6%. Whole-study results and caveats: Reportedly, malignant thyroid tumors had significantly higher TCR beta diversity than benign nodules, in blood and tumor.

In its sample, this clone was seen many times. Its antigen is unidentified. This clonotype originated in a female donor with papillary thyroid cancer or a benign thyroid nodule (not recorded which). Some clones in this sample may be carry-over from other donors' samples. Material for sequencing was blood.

The CDR3 region is CASSPGAASYEQYF. CDR3 nucleotides: TGCGCCAGCAGCCCCGGGGCAGCTTCCTACGAGCAGTACTTC. The chain links TRBV4-3 to TRBJ2-7, with D perhaps matching TRBD1 or TRBD2 (5 bases each). Trimming stripped 4 bases from V and 1 base from J, with 11 bases between. CDR3 length equals 14 residues. Germline V gene data show CDR1 as LGHNA and CDR2 as YSLEER.